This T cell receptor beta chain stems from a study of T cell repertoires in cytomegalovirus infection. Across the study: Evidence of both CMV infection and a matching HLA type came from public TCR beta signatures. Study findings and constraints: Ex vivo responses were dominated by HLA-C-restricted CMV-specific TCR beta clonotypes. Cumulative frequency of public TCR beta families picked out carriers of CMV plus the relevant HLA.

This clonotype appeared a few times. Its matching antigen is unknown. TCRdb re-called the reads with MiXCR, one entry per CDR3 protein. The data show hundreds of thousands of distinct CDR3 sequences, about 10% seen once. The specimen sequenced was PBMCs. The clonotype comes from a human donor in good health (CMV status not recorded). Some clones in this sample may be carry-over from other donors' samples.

For the CDR3, the DNA is TGTGCCAGCAGGACTAGCGGGGGGACCGGGGAGCTGTTTTTT. It encodes CASRTSGGTGELFF. The chain is built from TRBV2 and TRBJ2-2; 13 nucleotides agree with TRBD2. Germline loops: CDR1 SNHLY, CDR2 FYNNEI. This CDR3 has 14 residues. V dropped 6 bases and J dropped 5; count of bases not matched to a gene: 0.